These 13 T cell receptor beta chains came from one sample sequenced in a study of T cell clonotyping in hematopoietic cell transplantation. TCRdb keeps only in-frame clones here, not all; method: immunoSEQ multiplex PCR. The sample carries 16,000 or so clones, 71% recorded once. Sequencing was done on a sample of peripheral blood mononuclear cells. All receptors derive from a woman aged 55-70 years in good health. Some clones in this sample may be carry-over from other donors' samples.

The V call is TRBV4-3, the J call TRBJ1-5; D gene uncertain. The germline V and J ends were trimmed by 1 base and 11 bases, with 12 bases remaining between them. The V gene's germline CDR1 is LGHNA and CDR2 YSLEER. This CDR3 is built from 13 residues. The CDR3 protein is CASSQAPGQAQHF. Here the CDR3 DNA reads TGCGCCAGCAGCCAAGCCCCCGGGCAGGCCCAGCATTTT.

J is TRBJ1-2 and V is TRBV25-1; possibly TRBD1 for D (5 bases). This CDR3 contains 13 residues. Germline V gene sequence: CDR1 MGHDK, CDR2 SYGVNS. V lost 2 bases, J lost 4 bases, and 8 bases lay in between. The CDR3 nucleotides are TGTGCCAGCAGTGAAACAGGCCTCTATGGCTACACCTTC. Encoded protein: CASSETGLYGYTF.

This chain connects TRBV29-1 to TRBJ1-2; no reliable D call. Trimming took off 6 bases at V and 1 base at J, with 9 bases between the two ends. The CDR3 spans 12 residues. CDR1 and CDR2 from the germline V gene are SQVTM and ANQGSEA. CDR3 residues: CSVWAFNYGYTF. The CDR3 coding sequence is TGCAGCGTGTGGGCATTTAACTATGGCTACACCTTC.

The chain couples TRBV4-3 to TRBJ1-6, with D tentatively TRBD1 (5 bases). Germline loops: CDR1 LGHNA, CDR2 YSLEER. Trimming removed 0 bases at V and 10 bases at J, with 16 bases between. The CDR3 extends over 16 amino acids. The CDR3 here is CASSQDSGSGVSPLHF. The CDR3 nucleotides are TGCGCCAGCAGCCAAGATTCTGGCTCGGGGGTGTCACCCCTCCACTTT.

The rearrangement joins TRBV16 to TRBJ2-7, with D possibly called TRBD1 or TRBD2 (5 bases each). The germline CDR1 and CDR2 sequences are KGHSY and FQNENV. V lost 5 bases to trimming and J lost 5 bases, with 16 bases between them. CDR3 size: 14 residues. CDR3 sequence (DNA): TGTGCCAGCAGCTCCTACATCCGGGGCAACGAGCAGTACTTC. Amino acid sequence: CASSSYIRGNEQYF.

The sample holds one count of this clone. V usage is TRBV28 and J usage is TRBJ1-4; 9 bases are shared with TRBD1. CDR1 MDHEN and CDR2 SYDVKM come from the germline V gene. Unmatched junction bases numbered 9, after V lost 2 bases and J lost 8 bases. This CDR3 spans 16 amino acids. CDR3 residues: CASSLKGQGRWEKLFF. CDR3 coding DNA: TGTGCCAGCAGTTTAAAGGGACAGGGACGTTGGGAAAAACTGTTTTTT.

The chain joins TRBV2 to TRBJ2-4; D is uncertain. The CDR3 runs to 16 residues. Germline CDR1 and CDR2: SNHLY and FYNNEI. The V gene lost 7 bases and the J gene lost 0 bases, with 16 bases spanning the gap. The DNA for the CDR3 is TGTGCCAGCAATTCGCCCCAGAGCAAAGCCAAAAACATTCAGTACTTC. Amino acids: CASNSPQSKAKNIQYF.

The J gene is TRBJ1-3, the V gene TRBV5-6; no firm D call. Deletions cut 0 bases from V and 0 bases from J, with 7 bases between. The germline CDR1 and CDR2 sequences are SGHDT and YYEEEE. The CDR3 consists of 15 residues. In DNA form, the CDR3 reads TGTGCCAGCAGCTTGGGTCACCGCTCTGGAAACACCATATATTTT. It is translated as CASSLGHRSGNTIYF.

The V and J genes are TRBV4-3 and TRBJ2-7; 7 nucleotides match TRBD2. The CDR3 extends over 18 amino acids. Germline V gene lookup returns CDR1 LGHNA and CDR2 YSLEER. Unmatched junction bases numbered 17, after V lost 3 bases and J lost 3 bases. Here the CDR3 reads CASSHEPLGGASGYEQYF. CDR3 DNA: TGCGCCAGCAGCCACGAGCCACTCGGCGGGGCTAGCGGCTACGAGCAGTACTTC.

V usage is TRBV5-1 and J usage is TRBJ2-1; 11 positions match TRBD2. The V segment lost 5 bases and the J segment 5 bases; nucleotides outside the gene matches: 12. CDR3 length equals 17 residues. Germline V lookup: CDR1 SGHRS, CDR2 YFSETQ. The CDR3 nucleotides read TGCGCCAGCAGGCCACTAGTGTCGGGACTAGCGGACAATGAGCAGTTCTTC. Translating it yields CASRPLVSGLADNEQFF.

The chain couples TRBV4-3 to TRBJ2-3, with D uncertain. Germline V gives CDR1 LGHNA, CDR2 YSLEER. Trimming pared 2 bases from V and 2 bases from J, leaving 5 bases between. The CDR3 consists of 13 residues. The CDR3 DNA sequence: TGCGCCAGCAGCCAAAGAGTCACAGATACGCAGTATTTT. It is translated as CASSQRVTDTQYF.

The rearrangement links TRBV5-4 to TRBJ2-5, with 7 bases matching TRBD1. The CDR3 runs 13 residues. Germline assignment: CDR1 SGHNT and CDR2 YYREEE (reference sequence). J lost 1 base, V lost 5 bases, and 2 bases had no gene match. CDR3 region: CASRQGFQETQYF. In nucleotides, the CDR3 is TGTGCCAGCAGACAGGGGTTCCAAGAGACCCAGTACTTC.

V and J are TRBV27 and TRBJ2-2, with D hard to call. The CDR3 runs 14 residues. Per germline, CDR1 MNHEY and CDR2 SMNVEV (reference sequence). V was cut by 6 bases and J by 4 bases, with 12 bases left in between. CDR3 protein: CASSSLPGTGELFF. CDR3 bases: TGTGCCAGCAGCTCCCTTCCGGGCACCGGGGAGCTGTTTTTT.